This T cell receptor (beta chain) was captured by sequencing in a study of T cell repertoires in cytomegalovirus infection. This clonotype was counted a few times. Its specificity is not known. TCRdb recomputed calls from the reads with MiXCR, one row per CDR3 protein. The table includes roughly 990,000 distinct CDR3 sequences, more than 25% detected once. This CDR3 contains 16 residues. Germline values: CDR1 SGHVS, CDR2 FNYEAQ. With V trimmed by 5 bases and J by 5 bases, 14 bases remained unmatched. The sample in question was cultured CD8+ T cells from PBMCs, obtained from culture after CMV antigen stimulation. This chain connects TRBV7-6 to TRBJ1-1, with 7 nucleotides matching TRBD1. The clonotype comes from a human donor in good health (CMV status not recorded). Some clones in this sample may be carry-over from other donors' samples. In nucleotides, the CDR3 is TGTGCCAGCAGCCCCGACAGGGCCAGTCTGGGGACTGAAGCTTTCTTT. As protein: CASSPDRASLGTEAFF.